The next 2 T cell receptor beta chains were all read from a single sample in a study of T-cell memory formation after mild COVID-19 (dated by TCRdb to the early 2020s). Preparation of the library involved 5' RACE. This sample was sequenced with an Illumina NovaSeq 6000. The public reads were reprocessed in TCRdb via fastp at Q25 and MiXCR, keeping in-frame beta chains. Entries are consolidated by CDR3 protein sequence, retaining the most common genes and DNA. The sample table records about 610,000 distinct CDR3 sequences; approximately 15% of these occur just once. The top ten clones comprise about 8.6% of the sample. The sequenced sample consisted of PBMCs or a T cell subset sorted from them (not recorded which). These receptors were taken from an adult woman who had mild COVID-19 (a few samples of this study predate the infection). The sample titles of this study are shuffled in the database, so cell type and time point are left out; the donor was told from shared clones.

A few counts support this clonotype. The chain links TRBV20-1 to TRBJ1-1; 7 nucleotides align to TRBD1. The V gene end was trimmed by 2 bases and the J gene end by 7 bases; junction bases not matched to a gene: 10. CDR3 length: 14 residues. CDR1 and CDR2 (germline): DFQATT, SNEGSKA (reference sequence). For the CDR3, the DNA is TGCAGTGCTAGACGCAGGGGGGCGATTCTTGAAGCTTTCTTT. Translating gives CSARRRGAILEAFF.

This clonotype was observed a handful of times. The chain joins TRBV12-3 or TRBV12-4 to TRBJ2-1; 10 bases are shared with TRBD2. The CDR3 has 14 amino acids. J lost 9 bases, V lost 6 bases, and 8 bases had no gene match. The CDR3 DNA is TGTGCCAGCAGGGAAGGACTAGCGGTGGTTGAGCAGTTCTTC. Its translation is CASREGLAVVEQFF.